This T cell receptor (beta chain) was captured in a study of T cell repertoires in cytomegalovirus infection. Each CDR3 protein is one row after TCRdb ran MiXCR on the reads. The repertoire consists of hundreds of thousands of distinct CDR3 sequences, with roughly a third occurring once and the leading ten covering about 20%. This CDR3 contains 14 residues. V lost 7 bases to trimming and J lost 4 bases, with 13 bases between them. CDR1 and CDR2 (germline): MNHEY, SVGAGI. In regard to this clonotype: Its antigen remains unidentified.

V and J are TRBV6-5 and TRBJ2-2, with a possible D match to TRBD1 (6 bases). Source: cultured PBMCs, taken from culture after CMV antigen stimulation. This TCR was sampled from a human donor in good health (CMV status not recorded). Some clones in this sample may be carry-over from other donors' samples. CDR3 bases: TGTGCCAGCAATCCGAGGGGGATCACCGGGGAGCTGTTTTTT. Protein sequence: CASNPRGITGELFF.